This section outlines one TCR beta chain sequence together with its context. Its specificity is not known. Negatively enriched CD4+ T cells were divided by CD45RA into naive and memory. Clones were read by immunoSEQ multiplex PCR, and TCRdb kept only the in-frame ones, dropping some. The sample has millions of clones; 85% to 95% are singletons. Germline V lookup: CDR1 SEHNR, CDR2 FQNEAQ (reference sequence). V lost 4 bases to trimming and J lost 2 bases; unmatched junction nucleotides: 18. This CDR3 contains 19 residues. This sample stems from a study of shared clonotypes between healthy human individuals. Study-level findings and limits: Between a handful of donors, naive CD4 clonotypes were shared at a level of about 5%.

Sequences were obtained from naive CD4+ T cells sorted from blood. Subset noted: CD45RA+ positively selected. The clonotype originates from a man aged 18-30 years in good health. V and J are TRBV7-9 and TRBJ2-5; 8 nucleotides line up with TRBD1. CDR3 protein: CASSSSLGRQGMGQETQYF. CDR3 nucleotide sequence: TGTGCCAGCAGCTCATCATTAGGGCGACAGGGGATGGGTCAAGAGACCCAGTACTTC.